The T cell receptor (beta chain) described here comes from a study of T cells in Graves' hyperthyroidism and ophthalmopathy. Trimming took 0 bases from V and 4 from J, leaving 10 bases between them. CDR3 length equals 14 residues. The germline V gene has CDR1 SGHRS and CDR2 YFSETQ. This clonotype has at least ten counts. TCR beta CDR3 regions were amplified from RNA transcripts. Using the HTBI primer set, a first-round RT-PCR was run on the TCR CDR3. TCRdb used MiXCR to reprocess the multiplex PCR reads, holding one entry per CDR3 protein. Here the sample spans about 560,000 distinct CDR3 sequences, 16% being singletons.

The source material was blood. The receptor's source is a woman younger than 30 with Graves' hyperthyroidism. The rearrangement joins TRBV5-1 to TRBJ1-2; D uncertain. The CDR3 spells CASSLESSFYGYTF. CDR3 sequence (DNA): TGCGCCAGCAGCTTGGAGTCCAGCTTCTATGGCTACACCTTC. The entire variable domain, with the rest obtained from reference TRBV5-1 and TRBJ1-2, is as follows: KAGVTQTPRYLIKTRGQQVTLSCSPISGHRSVSWYQQTPGQGLQFLFEYFSETQRNKGNFPGRFSGRQFSNSRSEMNVSTLELGDSALYLCASSLESSFYGYTFGSGTRLTVV.